A selection of T cell receptor beta chains follows, all from one sample in a study of regulatory T cells in long-lasting Graves disease. In TCRdb, the multiplex PCR reads were re-called with MiXCR into one record per CDR3 protein. The sample lists about 430,000 distinct CDR3 sequences; over 14% were seen once. This same sample was also part of a study on T cells in Graves' hyperthyroidism and ophthalmopathy.

The source was peripheral blood mononuclear cells (PBMCs), collected at new diagnosis, from a patient treated with antithyroid drugs. These TCRs come from a woman aged 40 to 50 with Graves disease. The CDR3 runs from the conserved cysteine through the conserved F or W. A D gene is named only where the DNA matches it firmly. Clone size is shown for a subset of rows, as once, few, many or a class of expanded clone.

>TRBJ2-1|TRBD2|few|TRBV5-1
TGCGCCAGCAGCTTGGGGTCACTAGCGGGAGTGAATGAGCAGTTCTTC
CASSLGSLAGVNEQFF
>TRBJ1-1|.|.|TRBV28
TGTGCCAGCAGTTTCGGGACTAACACTGAAGCTTTCTTT
CASSFGTNTEAFF
>TRBJ1-2|TRBD1|.|TRBV2
TGTGCCAGCAGCACTACAGGGGTTGACGGCTACACCTTC
CASSTTGVDGYTF
>TRBJ2-3|.|many|TRBV20-1
TGCAGTGCTAGAGATCGTCTGCGGGGAAGCACAGATACGCAGTATTTT
CSARDRLRGSTDTQYF
>TRBJ2-7|.|many|TRBV30
TGTGCCTGGAGTGTACCTGGGGACCCCGCCTACGAGCAGTACTTC
CAWSVPGDPAYEQYF
>TRBJ2-5|TRBD1|.|TRBV7-3
TGTGCCAGCAGCGATGGTCCGGGACAGGGAGAGACCCAGTACTTC
CASSDGPGQGETQYF
>TRBJ2-5|.|many|TRBV28
TGTGCCAGCAGATTACAGGGTCGGGAGACCCAGTACTTC
CASRLQGRETQYF
>TRBJ1-6|TRBD1|few|TRBV25-1
TGTGCCAGCAGTGTCGGGACAGACTATAATTCACCCCTCCACTTT
CASSVGTDYNSPLHF
>TRBJ2-7|TRBD1|few|TRBV7-9
TGTGCCAGCAGCTTATGGGACAGGGGGCTCCAGATGGATTACGAGCAGTACTTC
CASSLWDRGLQMDYEQYF
>TRBJ2-1|.|.|TRBV7-9
TGTGCCAGCAGCCTACTAGTTTATTCGTACAATGAGCAGTTCTTC
CASSLLVYSYNEQFF
>TRBJ1-2|.|.|TRBV18
TGTGCCAGCTCACCACCGGTCCGTCTCGAAAGCGGACTCTATGGCTACACCTTC
CASSPPVRLESGLYGYTF
>TRBJ2-5|.|many|TRBV30
TGTGCCTGGACCATGCCGGTGGGGGCCGAGACCCAGTACTTC
CAWTMPVGAETQYF
>TRBJ2-1|.|many|TRBV30
TGTGCCTGGAGTCCATACGGGGGGCGGAATGAGCAGTTCTTC
CAWSPYGGRNEQFF
>TRBJ1-2|.|many|TRBV12-3/TRBV12-4
TGTGCCAGCAGTTTCCACAGCTATGGCTACACCTTC
CASSFHSYGYTF
>TRBJ1-5|TRBD1|once|TRBV12-3/TRBV12-4
TGTGCCAGCAGCCTGATAAGGGACAGGGACTATAGCAATCAGCCCCAGCATTTT
CASSLIRDRDYSNQPQHF
>TRBJ2-5|.|many|TRBV25-1
TGTGCCAGCAGTGACTATCGGGATAGGTCCGGGGCAGAGACCCAGTACTTC
CASSDYRDRSGAETQYF
>TRBJ2-5|.|many|TRBV2
TGTGCCAGCTTCTCAGGGCCGGAGACCCAGTACTTC
CASFSGPETQYF
>TRBJ2-7|.|many|TRBV11-2
TGTGCCAGCAGCGAGGGGTATTCCTACGAGCAGTACTTC
CASSEGYSYEQYF
>TRBJ1-6|TRBD1|few|TRBV5-4
TGTGCCAGCAGGACGGAGGGGGCGGATAATTCACCCCTCCACTTT
CASRTEGADNSPLHF
>TRBJ2-2|TRBD1|many|TRBV2
TGTGCCAGCAGTGACCGGACAGGGACTGCGAACACCGGGGAGCTGTTTTTT
CASSDRTGTANTGELFF